A selection of T cell receptor beta chains follows, all from one sample in a study of blood T cell repertoires in COVID-19. TCRdb keeps only in-frame clones here, not all; method: immunoSEQ multiplex PCR. The sample has 120,000 or so clones; roughly 83% are singletons. The sequencing sample was made of peripheral blood. Every receptor here comes from a man aged 35 to 55 with active or convalescent COVID-19. CDR3s include the opening cysteine and the closing phenylalanine or tryptophan. The order of the fields is CDR3 length, J gene, D gene, V gene, clone size, CDR3 DNA, CDR3 protein. The D gene is left open where the match is weak. Some rows mark clone size as missing; the rest say once, few, many or name a class of expanded clone.

length: 13; J: TRBJ1-2; D: -; V: TRBV11-2; size: -; DNA: TGTGCCAGCAGCCGAGGGAGGGACTATGGCTACACCTTC; CDR3: CASSRGRDYGYTF
length: 19; J: TRBJ2-7; D: TRBD2; V: TRBV6-2/TRBV6-3; size: -; DNA: TGTGCCAGCAGTCCGCTTACTAGCGGGCCCGCCACCTTTCCCTACGAGCAGTACTTC; CDR3: CASSPLTSGPATFPYEQYF
length: 13; J: TRBJ1-2; D: -; V: TRBV6-4; size: -; DNA: TGTGCCAGCAGCGCCGGGAGTAACTATGGCTACACCTTC; CDR3: CASSAGSNYGYTF
length: 15; J: TRBJ1-5; D: TRBD1; V: TRBV5-1; size: few; DNA: TGCGCCAGCAGCTTGTCGGGACAGGGCAATCAGCCCCAGCATTTT; CDR3: CASSLSGQGNQPQHF
length: 14; J: TRBJ2-7; D: -; V: TRBV30; size: few; DNA: TGTGCCTGGAGTGTAATGCCTATCGGGTACGAGCAGTACTTC; CDR3: CAWSVMPIGYEQYF
length: 13; J: TRBJ1-1; D: -; V: TRBV5-1; size: -; DNA: TGCGCCAGCAGCTCTGACCCGGGAGTTGAAGCTTTCTTT; CDR3: CASSSDPGVEAFF
length: 13; J: TRBJ2-2; D: -; V: TRBV6-5; size: -; DNA: TGTGCCAGCAGTTACAAGGGGGCCGGGGAGCTGTTTTTT; CDR3: CASSYKGAGELFF
length: 16; J: TRBJ2-5; D: -; V: TRBV9; size: -; DNA: TGTGCCAGCAGCGTGGGAGGGGGGAGCCGTCAAGAGACCCAGTACTTC; CDR3: CASSVGGGSRQETQYF
length: 19; J: TRBJ2-7; D: -; V: TRBV14; size: -; DNA: TGTGCCAGCAGCCAAGATAACCCCTGGCTAACAGGAAGCTCCTACGAGCAGTACTTC; CDR3: CASSQDNPWLTGSSYEQYF
length: 15; J: TRBJ2-7; D: TRBD1; V: TRBV9; size: -; DNA: TGTGCCAGCAGCGTAGAGGGACAGGGAGCCCACGAGCAGTACTTC; CDR3: CASSVEGQGAHEQYF
length: 18; J: TRBJ2-1; D: TRBD2; V: TRBV7-3; size: -; DNA: TGTGCCAGCAGCCCCTTAAGTGGGGCGGGAGTAGAGGACAATGAGCAGTTCTTC; CDR3: CASSPLSGAGVEDNEQFF
length: 15; J: TRBJ1-2; D: -; V: TRBV7-8; size: few; DNA: TGTGCCAGCAGCCCCCCGGCCCCGGGGAACTATGGCTACACCTTC; CDR3: CASSPPAPGNYGYTF
length: 16; J: TRBJ1-1; D: TRBD1; V: TRBV5-8; size: -; DNA: TGTGCCAGCAGAGACAGGGAGGTGGGGACGAACACTGAAGCTTTCTTT; CDR3: CASRDREVGTNTEAFF
length: 14; J: TRBJ2-7; D: TRBD2; V: TRBV30; size: many; DNA: TGTGCCTGGAGTGTACGACTAGCGGGAGGCGAGCAGTACTTC; CDR3: CAWSVRLAGGEQYF
length: 15; J: TRBJ2-7; D: TRBD1; V: TRBV7-6; size: -; DNA: TGTGCCAGCAGCGAAGGACAGGGAGGCACCTACGAGCAGTACTTC; CDR3: CASSEGQGGTYEQYF
length: 14; J: TRBJ1-2; D: TRBD1; V: TRBV6-5; size: -; DNA: TGTGCCAGCACCAGACAGGGGGTTAACTATGGCTACGCCTTC; CDR3: CASTRQGVNYGYAF